The source of this TCR beta chain is a study of T cells in Graves' hyperthyroidism and ophthalmopathy. Turning to the study itself: Initial diagnosis, before any treatment, was when peripheral blood was collected. Findings and limits, study-wide: Ophthalmopathy got predicted by the model a median 6.5 months before its onset.

There were TCR beta CDR3 regions amplified from RNA transcripts. Researchers ran a first-round RT-PCR on the TCR CDR3 using the HTBI primer set. One entry per CDR3 protein, called by TCRdb with MiXCR from the multiplex PCR reads. The sample holds hundreds of thousands of distinct CDR3 sequences, 13% seen once. In germline, CDR1 is SGHVS, CDR2 FQNEAQ. V lost 5 bases and J 6 bases, leaving 18 bases between the germline ends. The CDR3 length is 15 residues. To note about this clonotype: Its antigen remains unidentified.

Clinical symptoms, serum thyroxine and TRAb, thyroid ultrasound and orbital computed tomography were used for the diagnoses. Using over 8.5 ml of fresh peripheral blood, PBMCs were prepared. The rearrangement joins TRBV7-8 to TRBJ2-3; D possibly uses TRBD1 or TRBD2 (5 bases each). Sequenced input: blood. The clonotype originates from a woman between 18 and 30 years old with Graves' hyperthyroidism. DNA of the CDR3: TGTGCCAGCAGCCCACGGGTAGCATGGGGGGATACGCAGTATTTT. This gives the protein CASSPRVAWGDTQYF.